The rows below give T cell receptor beta chains drawn from one sample of a study of T cell responses to AZD1222 COVID-19 vaccine. Assay: immunoSEQ multiplex PCR; the TCRdb copy retains only in-frame clones and omits some. The table shows roughly 80,000 clones, with under 95% occurring only once. The sample in question was peripheral blood, obtained on day 0 of AZD1222 vaccination. These receptors all come from an adult in good health. Each CDR3 is given with its conserved first and last residue. Fields, in order: V gene, D gene, clone size, J gene, CDR3 protein, CDR3 DNA. D genes are given only for firm matches. Clone size is stated in some rows and not others, as once, few, many or a class when expanded.

TRBV7-3,.,once,TRBJ1-2,CASSLNSGGSGASYGYTF,TGTGCCAGCAGCTTAAATTCTGGTGGGTCGGGGGCCTCCTATGGCTACACCTTC
TRBV25-1,.,.,TRBJ2-7,CASSEYSAGSSYEQYF,TGTGCCAGCAGTGAATATTCGGCAGGTAGCTCCTACGAGCAGTACTTC
TRBV6-2/TRBV6-3,.,.,TRBJ1-2,CASSFDRKVAIF,TGTGCCAGCAGTTTCGACAGGAAAGTGGCCATCTTC
TRBV7-2,.,once,TRBJ1-4,CASSLAAAGRLTTNEKLFF,TGTGCCAGCAGCTTAGCCGCGGCAGGTCGGCTTACAACTAATGAAAAACTGTTTTTT
TRBV11-2,TRBD1,.,TRBJ2-7,CASSLGDSFEQYF,TGTGCCAGCAGCTTAGGGGACAGTTTCGAGCAGTACTTC
TRBV10-3,TRBD2,.,TRBJ2-5,CATGPGLAGGIGETQYF,TGTGCCACCGGACCGGGACTAGCGGGGGGGATAGGGGAGACCCAGTACTTC
TRBV12-3/TRBV12-4,.,.,TRBJ1-2,CASTLLQGYGYTF,TGTGCCAGCACCCTTCTTCAGGGCTATGGCTACACCTTC
TRBV6-5,.,.,TRBJ2-7,CASTDRSHYEQYF,TGTGCCAGCACCGACAGGAGCCACTACGAGCAGTACTTC
TRBV7-3,TRBD2,once,TRBJ2-1,CASSLIHRRGDEQFF,TGTGCCAGCAGCTTAATTCACAGGCGGGGGGATGAGCAGTTCTTC
TRBV11-2,.,.,TRBJ1-1,CASSLNRAYTEAFF,TGTGCCAGCAGCTTGAACAGAGCGTACACTGAAGCTTTCTTT